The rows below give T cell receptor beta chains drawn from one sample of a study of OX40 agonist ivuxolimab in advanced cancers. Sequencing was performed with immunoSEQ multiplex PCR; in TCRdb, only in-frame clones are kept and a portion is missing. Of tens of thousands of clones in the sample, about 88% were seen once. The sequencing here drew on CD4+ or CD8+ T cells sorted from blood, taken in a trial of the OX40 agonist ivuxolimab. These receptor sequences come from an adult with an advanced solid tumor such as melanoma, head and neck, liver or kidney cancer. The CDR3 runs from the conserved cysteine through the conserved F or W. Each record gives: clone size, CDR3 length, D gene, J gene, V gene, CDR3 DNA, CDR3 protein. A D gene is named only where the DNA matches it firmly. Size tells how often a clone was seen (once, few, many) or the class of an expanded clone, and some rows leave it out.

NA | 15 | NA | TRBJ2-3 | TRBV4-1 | TGCGCCAGCAGCCTACGGGGAGCCAGCACGGATACGCAGTATTTT | CASSLRGASTDTQYF
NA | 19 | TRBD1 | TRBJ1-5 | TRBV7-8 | TGTGCCAGCAGCTTGGGGACAGAGCGAGAGCTATATAGCAATCAGCCCCAGCATTTT | CASSLGTERELYSNQPQHF
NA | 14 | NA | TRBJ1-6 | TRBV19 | TGTGCCAGTAGTATAGGCGGGGCGACTTCACCCCTCCACTTT | CASSIGGATSPLHF
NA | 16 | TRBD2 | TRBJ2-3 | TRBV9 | TGTGCCAGCAGCGTAGACACTAGCGGGAGCACAGATACGCAGTATTTT | CASSVDTSGSTDTQYF
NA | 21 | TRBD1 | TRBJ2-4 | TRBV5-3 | TGTGCCAGAAGCTTGGCCTATTTACTCGGACAGGGGCCTCTAGCCAAAAACATTCAGTACTTC | CARSLAYLLGQGPLAKNIQYF
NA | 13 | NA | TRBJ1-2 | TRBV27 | TGTGCCAGCAGTTTAGACCCCAGGGGCGGCTACACCTTC | CASSLDPRGGYTF
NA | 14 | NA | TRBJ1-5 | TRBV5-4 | TGTGCCAGCAGCTTTATGGGAAGCAATCAGCCCCAGCATTTT | CASSFMGSNQPQHF
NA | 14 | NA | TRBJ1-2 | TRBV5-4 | TGTGCCAGCAGCTTGGAATACAGCAACTATGGCTACACCTTC | CASSLEYSNYGYTF
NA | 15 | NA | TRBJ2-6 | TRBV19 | TGTGCCAGTGGGTACACACCCTCTGGGGCCAACGTCCTGACTTTC | CASGYTPSGANVLTF
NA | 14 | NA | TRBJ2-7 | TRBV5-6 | TGTGCCAGCAGCTTGGAGAGGGTATCCTACGAGCAGTACTTC | CASSLERVSYEQYF
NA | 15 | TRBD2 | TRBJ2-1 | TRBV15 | TGTGCCACCAGCTGGACTAGCGGGAGCAGTAGTGAGCAGTTCTTC | CATSWTSGSSSEQFF
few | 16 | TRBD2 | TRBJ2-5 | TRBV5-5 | TGTGCCAGCAGCTTGGAACTAGCGGGAGGACGGGAGACCCAGTACTTC | CASSLELAGGRETQYF
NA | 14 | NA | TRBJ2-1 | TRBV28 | TGTGCCAGCAGTCCACCGGGACAATACAATGAGCAGTTCTTC | CASSPPGQYNEQFF
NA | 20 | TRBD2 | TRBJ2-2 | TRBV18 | TGTGCCAGCTCACAGACGACAGGGACGGCGGGAGGGCCAAGCACCGGGGAGCTGTTTTTT | CASSQTTGTAGGPSTGELFF
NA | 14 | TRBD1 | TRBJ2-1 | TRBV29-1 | TGCAGCGTCGAGGACAGGGGCCCCTACAATGAGCAGTTCTTC | CSVEDRGPYNEQFF
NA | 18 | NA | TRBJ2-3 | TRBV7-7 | TGTGCTAGCAGCTTAGGACCTAGGGGGGGGGTCCTAACAGATACGCAGTATTTT | CASSLGPRGGVLTDTQYF
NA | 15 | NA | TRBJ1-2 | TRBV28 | TGTGCCAGCAGCGACCGACCCGGGGCTGCGAGTGGCTACACCTTC | CASSDRPGAASGYTF
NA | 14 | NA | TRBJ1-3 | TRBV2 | TGTGCCAGCAGTTCAGGGGAATCTGGAAACACCATATATTTT | CASSSGESGNTIYF
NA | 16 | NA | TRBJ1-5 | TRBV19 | TGTGCCAGTAGGACCAGTCAGGGCAGAAGCAATCAGCCCCAGCATTTT | CASRTSQGRSNQPQHF
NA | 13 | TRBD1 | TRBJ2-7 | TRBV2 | TGTGCCAGCAGTGGGGACAGAACCTACGAGCAGTACTTC | CASSGDRTYEQYF
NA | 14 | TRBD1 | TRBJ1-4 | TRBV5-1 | TGCGCCAGCAGCAAGGGACAGAATAATGAAAAACTGTTTTTT | CASSKGQNNEKLFF
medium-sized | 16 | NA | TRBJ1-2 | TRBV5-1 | TGCGCCAGCAGCTTGGAAGGGGGTCTAATGAACTATGGCTACACCTTC | CASSLEGGLMNYGYTF
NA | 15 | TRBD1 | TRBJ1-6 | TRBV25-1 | TGTGCCAGCCGGACAGGGAGCTCCTATAATTCACCCCTCCACTTT | CASRTGSSYNSPLHF
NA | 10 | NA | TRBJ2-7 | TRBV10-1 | TGCGCCAGCAGTAACTACGAGCAGTACTTC | CASSNYEQYF
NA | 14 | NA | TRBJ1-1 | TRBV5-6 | TGTGCCAGCAGCTTTGGGACATTTAACACTGAAGCTTTCTTT | CASSFGTFNTEAFF
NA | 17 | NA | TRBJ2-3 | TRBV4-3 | TGCGCCAGCAGCCAAGCTTACTCTCCCCTGAGCGCAGATACGCAGTATTTT | CASSQAYSPLSADTQYF
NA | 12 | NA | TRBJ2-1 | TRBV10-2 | TGCGCCAGCCTGAACGGAATTGAAGAGCAGTTCTTC | CASLNGIEEQFF
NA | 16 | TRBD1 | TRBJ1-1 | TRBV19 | TGTGCCAGTAGTACTCGAGGGACAGGGGACAACACTGAAGCTTTCTTT | CASSTRGTGDNTEAFF
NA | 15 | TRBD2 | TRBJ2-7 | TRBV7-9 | TGTGCCAGCAGCTCGGAGGGACTAGCGGTCCTAGAGCAGTACTTC | CASSSEGLAVLEQYF
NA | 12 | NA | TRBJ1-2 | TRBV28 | TGTGCCACCGCCTCTGGGCACTATGGCTACACCTTC | CATASGHYGYTF
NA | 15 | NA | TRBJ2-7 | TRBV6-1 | TGTGCCAGCAGTGCTGGGGGGGGACAGTCCTACGAGCAGTACTTC | CASSAGGGQSYEQYF
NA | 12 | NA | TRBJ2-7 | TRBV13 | TGTGCCAGCAGCTTAGGCCGGTCGGAGCAGTACTTC | CASSLGRSEQYF
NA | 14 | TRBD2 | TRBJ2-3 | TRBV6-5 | TGTGCCAGCCAGACTAGCGGGGGCGTGGATACGCAGTATTTT | CASQTSGGVDTQYF
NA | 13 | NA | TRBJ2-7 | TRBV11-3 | TGTGCCAGCAGCTTAAGGACTTCCTACGAGCAGTACTTC | CASSLRTSYEQYF
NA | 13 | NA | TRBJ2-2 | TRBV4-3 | TGCGCCAGCAGTCGGAGTAACACCGGGGAGCTGTTTTTT | CASSRSNTGELFF
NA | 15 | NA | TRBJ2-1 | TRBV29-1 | TGCAGCGTTGACGGCTTAAGTAGCTCCTACAATGAGCAGTTCTTC | CSVDGLSSSYNEQFF
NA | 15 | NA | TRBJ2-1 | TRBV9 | TGTGCCAGCAGCGTAGGTGGGGGAGCCTACAATGAGCAGTTCTTC | CASSVGGGAYNEQFF
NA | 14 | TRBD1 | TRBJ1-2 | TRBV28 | TGTGCCAGCAGTTACGGGACAGGGGCCTATGGCTACACCTTC | CASSYGTGAYGYTF
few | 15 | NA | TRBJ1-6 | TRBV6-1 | TGTGCCAGCAGTGCAGAACAGGGCGGTAATTCACCCCTCCACTTT | CASSAEQGGNSPLHF
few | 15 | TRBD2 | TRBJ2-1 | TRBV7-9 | TGTGCCAGCAGCCCGGGACTAGCGGAATACAATGAGCAGTTCTTC | CASSPGLAEYNEQFF
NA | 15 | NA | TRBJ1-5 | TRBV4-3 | TGCGCCAGCAGCTTGGGACCGATGGGCAATCAGCCCCAGCATTTT | CASSLGPMGNQPQHF
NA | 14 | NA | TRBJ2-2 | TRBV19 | TGTGCCAGTAGTATGGGTGGATTCACCGGGGAGCTGTTTTTT | CASSMGGFTGELFF
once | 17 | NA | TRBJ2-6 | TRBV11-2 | TGTGCCAGCAGCTCAGAGGTCCTTGTCCCTGGGGCCAACGTCCTGACTTTC | CASSSEVLVPGANVLTF
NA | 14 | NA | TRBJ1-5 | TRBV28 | TGTGCCAGCAGTACACGAGGGACCAATCAGCCCCAGCATTTT | CASSTRGTNQPQHF
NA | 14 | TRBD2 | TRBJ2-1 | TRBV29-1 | TGCAGCGTTGGAGGCCTAGCGGGATACAATGAGCAGTTCTTC | CSVGGLAGYNEQFF
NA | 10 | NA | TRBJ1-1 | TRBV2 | TGTGCCAGCCGTGGCACTGAAGCTTTCTTT | CASRGTEAFF
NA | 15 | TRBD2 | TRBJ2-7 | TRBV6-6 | TGTGCCAGCAGTTACGGGACTAGCGGGCGGTCCGAGCAGTACTTC | CASSYGTSGRSEQYF
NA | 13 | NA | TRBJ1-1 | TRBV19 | TGTGCCAGTAGTATACGGGGGAACACTGAAGCTTTCTTT | CASSIRGNTEAFF
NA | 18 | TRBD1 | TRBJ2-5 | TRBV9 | TGTGCCAGCAGCGCAGATGCCAGGGGGACAAGGAGGCTGGAGACCCAGTACTTC | CASSADARGTRRLETQYF
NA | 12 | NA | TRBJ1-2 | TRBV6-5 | TGTGCCAGCAGTCCCCACGGCGATGGCTACACCTTC | CASSPHGDGYTF
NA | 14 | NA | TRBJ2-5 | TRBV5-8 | TGTGCCAGCAGCTTGGTGACAGCAAAAGAGACCCAGTACTTC | CASSLVTAKETQYF
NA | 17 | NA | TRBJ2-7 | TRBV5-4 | TGTGCCAGCAGCCTGGGCGAGGGTGGAGGCCAGGAGAAAGTGCAGTACTTC | CASSLGEGGGQEKVQYF
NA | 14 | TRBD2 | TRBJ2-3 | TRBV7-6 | TGTGCCAGCTCGTTCGGGGCGGGAGAAGATACGCAGTATTTT | CASSFGAGEDTQYF